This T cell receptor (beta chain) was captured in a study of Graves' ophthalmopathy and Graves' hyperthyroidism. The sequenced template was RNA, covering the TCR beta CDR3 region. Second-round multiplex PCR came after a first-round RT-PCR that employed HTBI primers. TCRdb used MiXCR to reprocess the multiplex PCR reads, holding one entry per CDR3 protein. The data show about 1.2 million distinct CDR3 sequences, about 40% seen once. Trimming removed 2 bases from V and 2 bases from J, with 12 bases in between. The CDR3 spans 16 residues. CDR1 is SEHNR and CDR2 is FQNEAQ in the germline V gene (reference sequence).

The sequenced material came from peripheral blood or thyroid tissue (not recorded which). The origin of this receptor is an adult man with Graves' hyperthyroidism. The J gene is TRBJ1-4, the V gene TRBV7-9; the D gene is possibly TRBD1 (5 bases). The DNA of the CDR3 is TGTGCCAGCAGCTTATATCTCAGGGCGACTAATGAAAAACTGTTTTTT. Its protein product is CASSLYLRATNEKLFF. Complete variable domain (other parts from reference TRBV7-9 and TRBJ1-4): DTGVSQNPRHKITKRGQNVTFRCDPISEHNRLYWYRQTLGQGPEFLTYFQNEAQLEKSRLLSDRFSAERPKGSFSTLEIQRTEQGDSAMYLCASSLYLRATNEKLFFGSGTQLSVL.